The sequence of this TCR beta chain was determined in a study of cytomegalovirus exposure and HLA in healthy donors. The method was immunoSEQ multiplex PCR; TCRdb's version includes in-frame clones alone and lacks a portion of them. The sample lists 68,000 or so clones; approximately 91% were seen once. V shed 2 bases and J 2 bases; nucleotides not matched to a gene: 6. The CDR3 extends over 15 amino acids. CDR1 is SGHNT and CDR2 is YYREEE in the germline V gene (reference sequence). Study-level points and caveats: First-cohort TCR clusters tended to co-occur in the 90 to 150 validation repertoires, a later analysis found.

As for this clone: The antigen remains unidentified.

This chain uses TRBV5-4 with TRBJ2-7; 8 positions match TRBD1. The clonotype was recovered from a man aged 18 to 30 in good health and CMV-seronegative. Sequences were obtained from PBMCs. This chain's CDR3 is CASSLPGTGAYEQYF. The CDR3, as DNA: TGTGCCAGCAGCTTACCCGGGACAGGAGCCTACGAGCAGTACTTC.